A single sample gave rise to the 17 T cell receptor beta chains below, sequenced in a study of graft-versus-host responses after intestinal transplantation. Their antigen targets remain unknown. The assay was immunoSEQ multiplex PCR, and TCRdb's table has in-frame clones only and misses some. This repertoire shows tens of thousands of clones, almost 85% found once; its top ten account for roughly 1%. The sequencing here drew on unstimulated CD8+ T cells sorted from spleen or lymph node cells, taken before transplant. The receptors were sampled from a human donor who was the organ donor for an intestinal transplant.

The V call is TRBV5-1, the J call TRBJ2-3, with D possibly TRBD1 on 6 matching bases. Germline V lookup: CDR1 SGHRS, CDR2 YFSETQ. Deletions cut 4 bases from V and 2 bases from J, with 14 bases between. The CDR3 covers 15 residues. CDR3 sequence (DNA): TGCGCCAGCAGCCTCGGGACAATCCTCACAGATACGCAGTATTTT. Residues: CASSLGTILTDTQYF.

The V and J genes are TRBV19 and TRBJ2-3, with D unresolved. In germline, CDR1 is LNHDA, CDR2 SQIVND (reference sequence). V was trimmed by 1 base and J by 6 bases, leaving 2 bases between them. CDR3 length equals 11 residues. The CDR3 region is CASSIVDTQYF. In DNA form, the CDR3 reads TGTGCCAGTAGTATAGTCGATACGCAGTATTTT.

There are a few counts of this clone. The chain links TRBV4-1 to TRBJ2-5; 8 nucleotides agree with TRBD2. The germline V gene encodes CDR1 MGHRA and CDR2 YSYEKL. The CDR3 spans 15 residues. Trimming cost V 1 base and J 4 bases; bases outside gene matches: 5. Here the CDR3 DNA reads TGCGCCAGCAGCCAAGGGGACGGGGGGGCAGAGACCCAGTACTTC. Encoded protein: CASSQGDGGAETQYF.

This rearrangement joins TRBV7-7 to TRBJ2-7, with D possibly being TRBD1 (6 bases). Germline V lookup: CDR1 SSHAT, CDR2 FNYEAQ (reference sequence). The ends were cut back, 1 base at V and 4 bases at J, with 8 bases in the middle. This CDR3 is built from 13 residues. CDR3 loop: CASSLGTEYEQYF. The CDR3 DNA follows: TGTGCCAGCAGCTTAGGGACAGAGTACGAGCAGTACTTC. Looking up the rest from reference TRBV7-7 and TRBJ2-7 gives the full variable domain: GAGVSQSPRYKVTKRGQDVTLRCDPISSHATLYWYQQALGQGPEFLTYFNYEAQPDKSGLPSDRFSAERPEGSISTLTIQRTEQRDSAMYRCASSLGTEYEQYFGPGTRLTVT.

The rearrangement links TRBV19 to TRBJ1-2; D call uncertain. The germline V gene has CDR1 LNHDA and CDR2 SQIVND (reference sequence). There are 14 residues in the CDR3. V shed 7 bases and J shed 4 bases, with 16 bases lying between them. The CDR3 here is CASIPMDGTYGYTF. CDR3 DNA: TGTGCCAGTATCCCGATGGACGGAACCTATGGCTACACCTTC.

This clone was counted between two and nine times. The V call is TRBV6-5, the J call TRBJ2-6, with D unclear. Germline V gene sequence: CDR1 MNHEY, CDR2 SVGAGI. The V end lost 6 bases, the J end lost 2 bases, and 11 bases lay between the germline ends. The CDR3 loop spans 15 amino acids. The CDR3 DNA is TGTGCCAGCAGACTCGACGGCGCTGGGGCCAACGTCCTGACTTTC. Its protein is CASRLDGAGANVLTF.

The chain couples TRBV29-1 to TRBJ2-7, with no clear D. The CDR3 is 14 residues long. V lost 6 bases, J lost 0 bases, and 15 bases lay in between. The germline CDR1 and CDR2 sequences are SQVTM and ANQGSEA. The CDR3 here is CSVLGPKGSYEQYF. The CDR3 nucleotides are TGCAGCGTCTTAGGGCCAAAGGGCTCCTACGAGCAGTACTTC.

Only one count was recorded for this clone. V usage is TRBV7-6 and J usage is TRBJ2-7; 8 bases fit TRBD2. The junction had 12 bases not matched to a gene; V was cut back by 6 bases and J by 2 bases. The CDR3 has 16 amino acids. Per the germline V gene, CDR1 is SGHVS and CDR2 is FNYEAQ. The CDR3 DNA reads TGTGCCAGCAGTCCCCTACAAACTAGCGGAACCTACGAGCAGTACTTC. Its protein product is CASSPLQTSGTYEQYF.

The V call is TRBV7-8, the J call TRBJ2-3; 9 bases map to TRBD2. In germline, CDR1 is SGHVS, CDR2 FQNEAQ. V lost 7 bases to trimming and J lost 3 bases; unmatched junction nucleotides: 11. This CDR3 has 16 amino acids. CDR3 sequence (DNA): TGTGCCAGCATATCATTTCGCGGGGGGGCGACAGATACGCAGTATTTT. Translation: CASISFRGGATDTQYF.

About this clone itself: One end of the junction does not line up with germline, which may come from a read error. The rearrangement links TRBV4-1 to TRBJ2-7, with TRBD2 matching over 11 bases. Germline loops: CDR1 MGHRA, CDR2 YSYEKL. The CDR3 is 14 residues long. The CDR3 spells CASSQLAGVYEQYF. CDR3 bases: TGTGCCAGCAGCCAACTAGCGGGAGTCTACGAGCAGTACTTC.

This chain uses TRBV29-1 with TRBJ1-2; D is undetermined. The CDR3 has 13 residues. Per germline, CDR1 SQVTM and CDR2 ANQGSEA. The V end was cut by 1 base, the J end by 5 bases, with 11 bases between. The CDR3 nucleotides are TGCAGCGTTGAAGGGTCACGCGATTATGGCTACACCTTC. It specifies CSVEGSRDYGYTF.

The chain couples TRBV11-2 to TRBJ1-2; no definite D call. In germline, CDR1 is SGHAT, CDR2 FQNNGV. Trimming left V 2 bases short and J 3 bases short, with 1 base between. This CDR3 spans 11 amino acids. The CDR3, as DNA: TGTGCCAGCAGCTTACACTATGGCTACACCTTC. It encodes CASSLHYGYTF.

The CDR3, as DNA: TGTGCCAGTATGGCGGTGGACAGGACAAACACTGAAGCTTTCTTT. This gives the protein CASMAVDRTNTEAFF. V and J are TRBV19 and TRBJ1-1; TRBD1 agrees at 7 bases. Germline CDR1 reads LNHDA; CDR2 reads SQIVND (reference sequence). Trimming cost V 7 bases and J 2 bases; bases outside gene matches: 10. CDR3 size: 15 residues.

The CDR3 sequence is CASSLTRVLYGYTF. CDR3 coding DNA: TGTGCCAGCAGCCTAACCCGGGTCCTCTATGGCTACACCTTC. The J gene is TRBJ1-2, the V gene TRBV7-9; D gene ambiguous. CDR1 is SEHNR and CDR2 is FQNEAQ in the germline V gene (reference sequence). Trimming shortened V by 5 bases and J by 4 bases, and 14 bases separated the two germline ends. The CDR3 has 14 amino acids. The variable domain in full, with the rest retrieved from reference TRBV7-9 and TRBJ1-2, is DTGVSQNPRHKITKRGQNVTFRCDPISEHNRLYWYRQTLGQGPEFLTYFQNEAQLEKSRLLSDRFSAERPKGSFSTLEIQRTEQGDSAMYLCASSLTRVLYGYTFGSGTRLTVV.

This clone was seen just once. The rearrangement links TRBV5-6 to TRBJ1-5; maybe TRBD1 (5 bases). From germline, CDR1 is SGHDT and CDR2 YYEEEE. The CDR3 runs 15 residues. Trimming took 1 base from V and 7 from J, leaving 15 bases between them. The CDR3 nucleotides read TGTGCCAGCAGCTTGCTGCAGGGAGGACGACAGCCCCAGCATTTT. Residues: CASSLLQGGRQPQHF.

The chain has TRBV5-6 and TRBJ2-7; the match to TRBD2 covers 13 bases. With 3 bases clipped from V and 5 bases from J, the junction kept 2 bases outside the gene matches. Per germline, CDR1 SGHDT and CDR2 YYEEEE. The CDR3 sequence is 14 residues long. CDR3 nucleotide sequence: TGTGCCAGCAGCTCGGGGACTAGCGGGAACGAGCAGTACTTC. Its protein product is CASSSGTSGNEQYF.

The chain couples TRBV7-2 to TRBJ2-7; D not resolved. Trimming removed 10 bases at V and 2 bases at J, with 12 bases between. Germline V lookup: CDR1 SGHTA, CDR2 FQGNSA. The CDR3 totals 12 residues. Written as DNA, the CDR3 is TGTGCCACCCGACGCCTCGCCTACGAGCAGTACTTC. Its protein product is CATRRLAYEQYF.